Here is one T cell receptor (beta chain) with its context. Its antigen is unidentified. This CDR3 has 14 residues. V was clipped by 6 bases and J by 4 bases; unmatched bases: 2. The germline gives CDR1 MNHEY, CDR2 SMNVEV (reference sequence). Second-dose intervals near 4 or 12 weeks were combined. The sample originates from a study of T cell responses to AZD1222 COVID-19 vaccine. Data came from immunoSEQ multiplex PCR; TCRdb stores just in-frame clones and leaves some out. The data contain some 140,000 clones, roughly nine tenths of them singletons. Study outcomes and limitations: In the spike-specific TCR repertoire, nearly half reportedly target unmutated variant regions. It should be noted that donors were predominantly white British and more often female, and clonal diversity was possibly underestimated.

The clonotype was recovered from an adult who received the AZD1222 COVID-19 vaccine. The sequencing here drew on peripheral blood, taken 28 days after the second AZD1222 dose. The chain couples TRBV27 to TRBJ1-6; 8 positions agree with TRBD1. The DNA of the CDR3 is TGTGCCAGCAGCGGGACAGGTTATAATTCACCCCTCCACTTT. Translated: CASSGTGYNSPLHF.